These T cell receptor beta chains were read from a single sample in a study of identical twins. TCRdb ran MiXCR on the 5' RACE reads and lists one entry per CDR3 protein. The sample lists roughly 710,000 distinct CDR3 sequences, around 6% seen once, with 1.5% to 2% in the top ten. The material sequenced was naive T cells sorted from blood. These receptors came from a man aged 18-30 years in good health. Each CDR3 is given with its conserved first and last residue.

TRBV7-9 CASSPTPKPKETQYF
TRBV21-1 CASSPRGEETQYF
TRBV19 CASSILWTSGRALSDEQFF
TRBV5-1 CASSHWGQNQPQHF
TRBV7-6 CASSLGRDSTGTDTQYF
TRBV18 CASSPPSQETQYF
TRBV24-1 CATGTGVYNEQFF
TRBV7-3 CASSLLGGALETQYF
TRBV7-9 CASSLLGWRSYEQYF
TRBV12-3/TRBV12-4 CASCPLGTGKSYEQYF
TRBV6-5 CASSYGTQPRENIQYF
TRBV28 CASSLGQGNHQPQHF
TRBV4-1 CASSQDRGRVRGGELFF
TRBV19 CATRARGSGYNEQFF
TRBV20-1 CSARDAAEEAFF
TRBV29-1 CSVSHTVYTEAFF
TRBV5-5 CASSQLIRQGLGYGYTF
TRBV12-3/TRBV12-4 CASSTGTRANEQFF
TRBV10-3 CAISDWAGPGELFF
TRBV12-3/TRBV12-4 CASSGGGRFNEQFF
TRBV6-1 CASSPGQATGELFF
TRBV6-1 CASSNAGSNQPQHF